The 29 T cell receptor beta chains presented below share a single source sample, sequenced in a study of cytomegalovirus exposure and HLA in healthy donors. The study ran its PCR with 60 Vbeta and 13 Jbeta primers. Profiled with immunoSEQ multiplex PCR; TCRdb holds only in-frame clones, not every one. The sample shows approximately 73,000 clones, about two thirds of them seen only once. Sequenced input: PBMCs. These receptors were collected from a man aged 30 to 45 in good health and CMV-seropositive.

The CDR3 DNA reads as TGTGCCAGCAGCCCTACTAGCACCGGCGAGCAGTACTTC. The encoded protein is CASSPTSTGEQYF. The J gene is TRBJ2-7, the V gene TRBV11-2; possibly TRBD2 for D (6 bases). The V end was cut by 5 bases, the J end by 6 bases, with 14 bases between. Germline lookup yields CDR1 SGHAT and CDR2 FQNNGV. The CDR3 is 13 amino acids.

About this clone itself: Mismatch with germline at one junction end may stem from a read error. The chain recombines TRBV19 with TRBJ2-7, with TRBD2 matching over 8 bases. Looked up from germline, CDR1 is LNHDA and CDR2 is SQIVND (reference sequence). This CDR3 contains 10 residues. The DNA for the CDR3 is TGTGCCAGTACCCCCCCGGGGGGGGACTTC. Translated: CASTPPGGDF.

The J gene is TRBJ2-7, the V gene TRBV4-1, with TRBD1 matching over 10 bases. The CDR3 spans 15 residues. Germline CDR1 is MGHRA and CDR2 is YSYEKL. The V gene end was trimmed by 3 bases and the J gene end by 2 bases; junction bases not matched to a gene: 4. The CDR3 reads CASSQTGTGAYEQYF. The CDR3 DNA sequence: TGCGCCAGCAGCCAGACCGGGACAGGGGCCTACGAGCAGTACTTC.

The chain has TRBV6-5 and TRBJ2-5; D is unresolved. Germline values: CDR1 MNHEY, CDR2 SVGAGI. Deletions cut 7 bases from V and 0 bases from J, with 3 bases between. This CDR3 spans 11 amino acids. The CDR3 here is CASTYQETQYF. The CDR3 nucleotides read TGTGCCAGCACCTACCAAGAGACCCAGTACTTC.

The V gene is TRBV21-1, the J gene TRBJ1-1; the listed D gene, TRBD1, was not tested against the DNA. TRBV21-1 is marked as a pseudogene. There are 12 residues in the CDR3. CDR3 nucleotide sequence: TGTGCCAGCCAGGACAGGAACACTGAAGCTTTCTTT. Residues: CASQDRNTEAFF.

The chain has TRBV5-4 and TRBJ2-3; 13 bases are a match to TRBD2. This CDR3 contains 17 residues. Germline V gene lookup returns CDR1 SGHNT and CDR2 YYREEE (reference sequence). J gave up 0 bases and V 5 bases, and 6 bases lay outside the gene matches. In nucleotides, the CDR3 is TGTGCCAGCAGAACCGGGACTAGCGGGATTAGCACAGATACGCAGTATTTT. This translates into CASRTGTSGISTDTQYF.

Concerning this clone itself: Other DNA variants within this sample encode the same CDR3. The chain couples TRBV10-3 to TRBJ1-2; a weak D match, TRBD1 (5 bases). The CDR3 contains 14 residues. The V gene's germline CDR1 is ENHRY and CDR2 SYGVKD. V dropped 1 base and J dropped 2 bases, with 8 bases sitting between them. The CDR3 protein is CAISEWGGNYGYTF. For the CDR3, the DNA is TGTGCCATCAGTGAGTGGGGGGGGAACTATGGCTACACCTTC.

The V gene is TRBV6-1, the J gene TRBJ1-4; perhaps TRBD1 as D (6 bases). V lost 7 bases to trimming and J lost 6 bases, with 15 bases between them. Germline CDR1 and CDR2: MNHNS and SASEGT. The CDR3 totals 14 residues. In DNA form, the CDR3 reads TGTGCCAGCATCTCCGGGACAAATTATGAAAAACTGTTTTTT. Translated: CASISGTNYEKLFF.

The genes are TRBV19 and TRBJ2-7; no firm D call. V lost 4 bases to trimming and J lost 6 bases, with 13 bases between them. This CDR3 is 13 amino acids long. Germline V CDR1 and CDR2: LNHDA, SQIVND (reference sequence). In nucleotides, the CDR3 is TGTGCCAGTAGTACGACACACAGCTCCGAGCAGTACTTC. It codes for CASSTTHSSEQYF. The full variable domain, its missing parts supplied by reference TRBV19 and TRBJ2-7, is DGGITQSPKYLFRKEGQNVTLSCEQNLNHDAMYWYRQDPGQGLRLIYYSQIVNDFQKGDIAEGYSVSREKKESFPLTVTSAQKNPTAFYLCASSTTHSSEQYFGPGTRLTVT.

This clone was seen once. V gene TRBV5-1 combines with J gene TRBJ1-1, with D hard to call. The ends were cut back, 4 bases at V and 4 bases at J, with 14 bases in the middle. Germline V gene sequence: CDR1 SGHRS, CDR2 YFSETQ. The CDR3 is 14 residues long. The CDR3: CASSPVEVRTEAFF. The CDR3, as DNA: TGCGCCAGCAGCCCGGTGGAGGTCCGCACTGAAGCTTTCTTT.

This CDR3 is CASSQASGGAVNEQFF. The CDR3 DNA follows: TGTGCCAGCAGCCAAGCTAGCGGGGGGGCGGTTAATGAGCAGTTCTTC. This sequence joins TRBV4-2 and TRBJ2-1; 12 nucleotides agree with TRBD2. The CDR3 contains 16 residues. From germline, CDR1 is LGHNA and CDR2 YNFKEQ. V dropped 1 base and J dropped 7; count of bases not matched to a gene: 5.

CDR3 nucleotide sequence: TGTGCCAGCAGTGAGGGGGCAGGCACAGATACGCAGTATTTT. This sequence encodes CASSEGAGTDTQYF. The chain uses TRBV6-4 and TRBJ2-3; weak D call: TRBD1 (6 bases). Trimming removed 3 bases from V and 1 base from J, with 8 bases in between. Germline V gene data show CDR1 as MRHNA and CDR2 as SNTAGT. The CDR3 is 14 amino acids.

The genes are TRBV18 and TRBJ2-3; 12 bases line up with TRBD2. CDR3 size: 18 residues. With 0 bases clipped from V and 0 bases from J, the junction kept 4 bases outside the gene matches. Germline CDR1 KGHSH, CDR2 LQKENI. The CDR3 protein is CASSPPGTSGGSTDTQYF. CDR3 coding DNA: TGTGCCAGCTCACCACCGGGTACTAGCGGGGGGAGCACAGATACGCAGTATTTT.

This clone has only a few counts. The chain is built from TRBV27 and TRBJ2-7, with 7 bases identical to TRBD1. Looked up from germline, CDR1 is MNHEY and CDR2 is SMNVEV (reference sequence). The CDR3 has 14 residues. Unmatched junction bases numbered 7, after V lost 5 bases and J lost 3 bases. The CDR3 coding sequence is TGTGCCAGCAGTACGACAGGGAGTGGCTACGAGCAGTACTTC. Translated, it gives CASSTTGSGYEQYF.

V and J are TRBV6-1 and TRBJ1-5, with D perhaps matching TRBD1 (5 bases). V shed 3 bases and J shed 6 bases, with 9 bases lying between them. CDR1 and CDR2 (germline): MNHNS, SASEGT. The CDR3 sequence is 13 residues long. This chain's CDR3 is CASSDRESQPQHF. CDR3 nucleotides: TGTGCCAGCAGTGACAGGGAAAGTCAGCCCCAGCATTTT.

This clone was found a few times. This chain links TRBV30 with TRBJ1-4, with D tentatively TRBD1 (5 bases). This CDR3 has 16 amino acids. The germline V and J ends were trimmed by 1 base and 0 bases, with 12 bases remaining between them. Germline assignment: CDR1 GTSNPN and CDR2 SVGIG (reference sequence). The chain's CDR3 is CAWSGQSLATNEKLFF. In nucleotides, the CDR3 is TGTGCCTGGAGTGGACAGAGCTTGGCAACTAATGAAAAACTGTTTTTT. Full variable domain (rest looked up from reference TRBV30 and TRBJ1-4): SQTIHQWPATLVQPVGSPLSLECTVEGTSNPNLYWYRQAAGRGLQLLFYSVGIGQISSEVPQNLSASRPQDRQFILSSKKLLLSDSGFYLCAWSGQSLATNEKLFFGSGTQLSVL.

The CDR3 region is CASSGTDRWDGAFF. CDR3 DNA sequence: TGTGCCAGCTCAGGAACGGACAGGTGGGACGGAGCTTTCTTT. The chain combines TRBV18 with TRBJ1-1; 7 positions match TRBD1. Germline values: CDR1 KGHSH, CDR2 LQKENI. The CDR3 spans 14 residues. V lost 5 bases, J lost 10 bases, and 13 bases stayed unmatched. Supplemented by reference TRBV18 and TRBJ1-1, the full variable domain reads NAGVMQNPRHLVRRRGQEARLRCSPMKGHSHVYWYRQLPEEGLKFMVYLQKENIIDESGMPKERFSAEFPKEGPSILRIQQVVRGDSAAYFCASSGTDRWDGAFFGQGTRLTVV.

This sequence joins TRBV9 and TRBJ1-1; D is possibly TRBD1 (6 bases). Germline lookup yields CDR1 SGDLS and CDR2 YYNGEE. The V and J ends lost 3 bases and 0 bases respectively, with 18 bases between them. This CDR3 is 17 amino acids long. The DNA of the CDR3 is TGTGCCAGCAGCGGCGAGGACAGCGCCGTAATGAACACTGAAGCTTTCTTT. This codes for CASSGEDSAVMNTEAFF.

The chain employs TRBV5-5 and TRBJ1-4, with 9 positions matching TRBD1. The CDR3 length is 15 residues. The germline CDR1 and CDR2 sequences are SGHKS and YYEKEE (reference sequence). The J segment lost 6 bases and the V segment lost 4 bases, leaving 7 bases of the junction unmatched. CDR3 protein: CASSPMTGGDEKLFF. CDR3 nucleotides: TGTGCCAGCAGCCCCATGACAGGGGGAGATGAAAAACTGTTTTTT.

The J gene is TRBJ2-2, the V gene TRBV9; TRBD2 is a possible D gene (5 bases). The CDR3 totals 13 residues. Per the germline V gene, CDR1 is SGDLS and CDR2 is YYNGEE. The V gene lost 0 bases and the J gene lost 8 bases, with 8 bases spanning the gap. This chain's CDR3 is CASSVVERGELFF. The CDR3 DNA sequence: TGTGCCAGCAGCGTAGTTGAGCGGGGGGAGCTGTTTTTT. The variable domain in full, completed from reference TRBV9 and TRBJ2-2, reads DSGVTQTPKHLITATGQRVTLRCSPRSGDLSVYWYQQSLDQGLQFLIQYYNGEERAKGNILERFSAQQFPDLHSELNLSSLELGDSALYFCASSVVERGELFFGEGSRLTVL.

This clone was seen only once. V gene TRBV9 combines with J gene TRBJ2-3, with 14 bases aligning to TRBD2. V gave up 4 bases and J gave up 9 bases; unmatched junction bases: 10. The CDR3 spans 16 residues. CDR1 is SGDLS, CDR2 YYNGEE, per germline. The DNA for the CDR3 is TGTGCCAGCAGCAACTCGAGACTAGCGGGAGGGTACACGCAGTATTTT. Translation: CASSNSRLAGGYTQYF.

The genes are TRBV5-8 and TRBJ1-1; D is unclear. CDR3 length: 13 residues. Germline CDR1 reads SGHTS; CDR2 reads YDEGEE. V was trimmed by 6 bases and J by 6 bases, leaving 15 bases between them. CDR3 region: CASTEIWESEAFF. The CDR3 coding sequence is TGTGCCAGCACCGAAATATGGGAGTCTGAAGCTTTCTTT.

The chain links TRBV6-5 to TRBJ2-7; D gene ambiguous. The germline V and J ends were trimmed by 2 bases and 5 bases, with 16 bases remaining between them. CDR3 size: 15 residues. Germline loops: CDR1 MNHEY, CDR2 SVGAGI. DNA of the CDR3: TGTGCCAGCAGTTACGGGCGCTACATCTCGGACGAGCAGTACTTC. It encodes CASSYGRYISDEQYF.

This rearrangement joins TRBV19 to TRBJ1-1, with 10 bases identical to TRBD1. This CDR3 spans 16 amino acids. Looked up from germline, CDR1 is LNHDA and CDR2 is SQIVND (reference sequence). Losses at the gene ends were 7 bases for V and 4 bases for J; bases not matched to a gene: 12. The CDR3 protein is CASKWGRGQGSTEAFF. The CDR3 bases are TGTGCCAGTAAGTGGGGTCGGGGACAGGGGAGCACTGAAGCTTTCTTT.

Here the CDR3 reads CATSRGQGGREQYF. The CDR3 DNA reads as TGTGCCACCAGCAGAGGACAAGGCGGGAGGGAGCAGTACTTC. V usage is TRBV15 and J usage is TRBJ2-7; 8 positions match TRBD2. The CDR3 has 14 residues. Germline V CDR1 and CDR2: LNHNV, YYDKDF (reference sequence). Trimming at V came to 1 base and at J to 7 bases, leaving 6 bases not matched to a gene. Full variable domain (remainder filled in from reference TRBV15 and TRBJ2-7): DAMVIQNPRYQVTQFGKPVTLSCSQTLNHNVMYWYQQKSSQAPKLLFHYYDKDFNNEADTPDNFQSRRPNTSFCFLDIRSPGLGDTAMYLCATSRGQGGREQYFGPGTRLTVT.

This clone was observed once. CDR3 coding DNA: TGTGCCAGCAGTTACAATAGCGGGAACGAGCAGTACTTC. Translation: CASSYNSGNEQYF. The chain is built from TRBV6-5 and TRBJ2-5; 8 nucleotides line up with TRBD2. Gene TRBJ2-7 matches the end of the DNA better, so the J call may be wrong. Germline V gene data show CDR1 as MNHEY and CDR2 as SVGAGI. This CDR3 comprises 13 residues.

The genes are TRBV18 and TRBJ2-1; a possible D gene is TRBD1 (5 bases). V was pared by 2 bases and J by 0 bases, with 11 bases between. The V gene's germline CDR1 is KGHSH and CDR2 LQKENI. CDR3 length: 16 amino acids. The CDR3 nucleotides read TGTGCCAGCTCACCAAAAGGGGAAGTCTCCTACAATGAGCAGTTCTTC. Translated: CASSPKGEVSYNEQFF.

CDR3 DNA: TGTGCCAGCAGTGAAGCGCCGGGGACTGGAAACACCATATATTTT. Protein: CASSEAPGTGNTIYF. V is TRBV6-1 and J is TRBJ1-3, with D hard to call. This CDR3 is 15 amino acids long. V was trimmed by 0 bases and J by 2 bases, leaving 8 bases between them. CDR1 and CDR2 from the germline V gene are MNHNS and SASEGT.

In this sample, this clone turned up a few times. The chain uses TRBV9 and TRBJ2-3; tentative D call: TRBD2 (6 bases). CDR3 length equals 19 residues. The germline V gene has CDR1 SGDLS and CDR2 YYNGEE. V was trimmed by 0 bases and J by 0 bases, leaving 20 bases between them. CDR3 DNA sequence: TGTGCCAGCAGCGTAGGAGGAGGGTCGGCAGACCCTAGCACAGATACGCAGTATTTT. Its translation: CASSVGGGSADPSTDTQYF.